Shown below are 14 T cell receptor beta chains from a single sample sequenced in a study of shared clonotypes between healthy human individuals. Profiling relied on immunoSEQ multiplex PCR, and the TCRdb table lists in-frame clones only, not all of them. The top ten hold over 10% of the sample, which has roughly 490,000 clones, about 79% seen once. The sequenced material came from PBMCs. Receptors originate from a woman aged 40 to 50 in good health. Some clones in this sample may be carry-over from other donors' samples.

V usage is TRBV15 and J usage is TRBJ1-5; a weak D match, TRBD1 (6 bases). Trimming took off 1 base at V and 1 base at J, with 8 bases between the two ends. The germline V gene encodes CDR1 LNHNV and CDR2 YYDKDF (reference sequence). This CDR3 has 15 amino acids. Here the CDR3 reads CATSRGRGSNQPQHF. The DNA of the CDR3 is TGTGCCACCAGCAGAGGTAGGGGGAGCAATCAGCCCCAGCATTTT.

The genes are TRBV29-1 and TRBJ1-5; possibly TRBD1 for D (6 bases). Germline V CDR1 and CDR2: SQVTM, ANQGSEA. The CDR3 has 16 amino acids. V shed 4 bases and J shed 9 bases, with 25 bases lying between them. DNA of the CDR3: TGCAGCGTTGCTTTTGGTTCAGGGGACGGTCTAGCGCCCCAGCATTTT. Its protein is CSVAFGSGDGLAPQHF.

This clone was counted only a few times. A much larger clonotype is one base distant, so this may be a read error. Different DNA sequences within this sample yield the same CDR3. This chain connects TRBV4-3 to TRBJ1-2, with a possible D match to TRBD1 (6 bases). Trimming stripped 6 bases from V and 5 bases from J, with 13 bases between. Germline V lookup: CDR1 LGHNA, CDR2 YSLEER. The CDR3 is made up of 13 amino acids. For the CDR3, the DNA is TGCGCCAGCAGTCATGGCAGGGGATATGGCTACACCTTC. It is translated as CASSHGRGYGYTF.

This clone was seen at least ten times. Additional DNA sequences in this sample encode the identical CDR3. The chain uses TRBV30 and TRBJ1-4, with 9 positions matching TRBD1. Trimming cost V 4 bases and J 5 bases; bases outside gene matches: 5. Germline loops: CDR1 GTSNPN, CDR2 SVGIG (reference sequence). The CDR3 extends over 14 amino acids. This chain's CDR3 is CAWTGTGRNEKLFF. The CDR3 region has the DNA TGTGCCTGGACCGGGACAGGGAGGAATGAAAAACTGTTTTTT.

This clone turned up a few times. The likely explanation is a read error, given a far larger clone one base away. J is TRBJ1-5 and V is TRBV9; D is uncertain. V gave up 4 bases and J gave up 1 base, with 6 bases separating them. The V gene's germline CDR1 is SGDLS and CDR2 YYNGEE. This CDR3 has 13 amino acids. CDR3 residues: CASSSGSNQPQHF. DNA for the CDR3: TGTGCCAGCAGCTCGGGCAGCAATCAGCCCCAGCATTTT.

The V call is TRBV10-1, the J call TRBJ2-1, with TRBD2 matching over 10 bases. There are 16 residues in the CDR3. Germline-derived CDR1 and CDR2 are WNHNN and SYGVQD (reference sequence). The J segment lost 9 bases and the V segment lost 4 bases, leaving 12 bases of the junction unmatched. The CDR3: CASSAQTTVAGGEQFF. The CDR3 coding sequence is TGCGCCAGCAGTGCACAAACGACGGTAGCGGGAGGTGAGCAGTTCTTC.

The chain links TRBV30 to TRBJ2-1, with 12 positions matching TRBD2. V shed 0 bases and J 9 bases; nucleotides not matched to a gene: 6. The germline V gene has CDR1 GTSNPN and CDR2 SVGIG (reference sequence). CDR3 length: 15 residues. CDR3 in DNA: TGTGCCTGGAGTGTACGCACTAGCGGGAGGAGTGAGCAGTTCTTC. Encoded protein: CAWSVRTSGRSEQFF. Full variable domain (outside the CDR3, taken from reference TRBV30 and TRBJ2-1): SQTIHQWPATLVQPVGSPLSLECTVEGTSNPNLYWYRQAAGRGLQLLFYSVGIGQISSEVPQNLSASRPQDRQFILSSKKLLLSDSGFYLCAWSVRTSGRSEQFFGPGTRLTVL.

This chain uses TRBV2 with TRBJ2-5, with 7 bases aligning to TRBD2. The germline V gene has CDR1 SNHLY and CDR2 FYNNEI. V lost 7 bases to trimming and J lost 1 base; unmatched junction nucleotides: 6. CDR3 length: 14 residues. The chain's CDR3 is CASTLAGAQETQYF. The CDR3 DNA follows: TGTGCCAGCACTTTGGCGGGAGCCCAAGAGACCCAGTACTTC.

The J gene is TRBJ2-1, the V gene TRBV11-3; D might be TRBD2 (5 bases). Per germline, CDR1 SGHNT and CDR2 YENEEA. The CDR3 loop spans 16 amino acids. Deletions cut 5 bases from V and 7 bases from J, with 21 bases between. CDR3 amino acids: CASSPGWAGVGNEQFF. CDR3 nucleotides: TGTGCCAGCAGCCCCGGTTGGGCGGGCGTGGGTAATGAGCAGTTCTTC.

V is TRBV5-1 and J is TRBJ1-3, with D perhaps matching TRBD1 (6 bases). Germline CDR1 and CDR2: SGHRS and YFSETQ. The V end was cut by 0 bases, the J end by 3 bases, with 10 bases between. The CDR3 length is 15 residues. The CDR3 nucleotides read TGCGCCAGCAGCTTGGACAGGGACCTTGGAAACACCATATATTTT. Translated: CASSLDRDLGNTIYF.

The rearrangement links TRBV2 to TRBJ2-1, with TRBD2 matching over 10 bases. The CDR3 loop spans 14 amino acids. The germline V gene has CDR1 SNHLY and CDR2 FYNNEI. V lost 7 bases to trimming and J lost 4 bases; unmatched junction nucleotides: 4. The CDR3 DNA reads TGTGCCAGCACTAGCGGGAGCGTATACAATGAGCAGTTCTTC. As protein: CASTSGSVYNEQFF.

The chain carries TRBV9 and TRBJ2-2; D uncertain. The germline V and J ends were trimmed by 7 bases and 0 bases, with 7 bases remaining between them. Germline CDR1 SGDLS, CDR2 YYNGEE. The CDR3 runs 13 residues. CDR3 sequence: CASGRSNTGELFF. The CDR3 DNA is TGTGCCAGCGGGCGCTCGAACACCGGGGAGCTGTTTTTT.

This clone was seen only a few times. The genes are TRBV2 and TRBJ2-3, with 11 nucleotides matching TRBD2. Germline CDR1 reads SNHLY; CDR2 reads FYNNEI. Trimming cost V 6 bases and J 2 bases; bases outside gene matches: 16. CDR3 size: 19 residues. CDR3 in DNA: TGTGCCAGCAGACTAGCGGGAGTCTATCAGTCGCTAAACACAGATACGCAGTATTTT. Its protein is CASRLAGVYQSLNTDTQYF.

This chain joins TRBV7-9 and TRBJ2-7, with 11 bases lining up with TRBD1. J gave up 7 bases and V 1 base, and 6 bases lay outside the gene matches. CDR1 is SEHNR and CDR2 is FQNEAQ in the germline V gene (reference sequence). The CDR3 loop spans 15 amino acids. CDR3 residues: CASSLDGTGGREQYF. CDR3 in DNA: TGTGCCAGCAGCTTAGACGGGACAGGGGGAAGGGAGCAGTACTTC.